This T cell receptor beta chain was observed in a study of T cell responses to AZD1222 COVID-19 vaccine. The CDR3 length is 15 residues. The germline V gene encodes CDR1 MNHNS and CDR2 SASEGT. Trimming took off 2 bases at V and 4 bases at J, with 14 bases between the two ends. Clones were sequenced by immunoSEQ multiplex PCR, and TCRdb holds only the in-frame ones, with some missing. Of tens of thousands of clones in the sample, around 80% were seen once. The source was peripheral blood, collected on day 0 of MenACWY control vaccination. The V gene is TRBV6-1, the J gene TRBJ1-2; D not certain. The TCR originated in an adult in good health. The CDR3 coding sequence is TGTGCCAGCAGTGAATTCGGCAGGAGCCTCTATGGCTACACCTTC. Translating it yields CASSEFGRSLYGYTF.